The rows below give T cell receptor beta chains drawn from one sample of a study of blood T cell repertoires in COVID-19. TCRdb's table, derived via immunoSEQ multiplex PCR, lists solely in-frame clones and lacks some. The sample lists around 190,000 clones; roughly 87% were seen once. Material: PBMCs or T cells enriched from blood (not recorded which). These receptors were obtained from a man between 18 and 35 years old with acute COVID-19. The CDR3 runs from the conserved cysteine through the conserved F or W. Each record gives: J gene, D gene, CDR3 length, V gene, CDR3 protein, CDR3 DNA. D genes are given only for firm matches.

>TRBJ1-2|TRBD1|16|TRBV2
CASSEGEWDSNYGYTF
TGTGCCAGCAGTGAAGGAGAATGGGACAGTAACTATGGCTACACCTTC
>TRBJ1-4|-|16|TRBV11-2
CASSLDFGGDGEKLFF
TGTGCCAGCAGCTTAGATTTCGGGGGGGATGGTGAAAAACTGTTTTTT
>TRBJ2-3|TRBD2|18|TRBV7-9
CASSFRLAGGGRADTQYF
TGTGCCAGCAGCTTTCGACTAGCGGGAGGCGGTAGGGCAGATACGCAGTATTTT
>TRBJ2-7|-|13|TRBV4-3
CASSQDSGREQYF
TGCGCCAGCAGCCAAGATTCAGGGCGCGAGCAGTACTTC
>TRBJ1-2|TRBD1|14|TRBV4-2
CASSQDRGDYGYTF
TGTGCCAGCAGCCAGGACAGGGGGGACTATGGCTACACCTTC
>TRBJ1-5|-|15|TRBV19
CASSPSDSLGQPQHF
TGTGCCAGTAGCCCTTCGGACAGTTTAGGTCAGCCCCAGCATTTT
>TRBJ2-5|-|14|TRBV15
CATSSTVLQETQYF
TGTGCCACCAGCAGTACCGTGCTACAAGAGACCCAGTACTTC
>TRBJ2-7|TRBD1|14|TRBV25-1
CASSPGTEKYEQYF
TGTGCCAGCAGCCCCGGGACAGAAAAGTACGAGCAGTACTTC
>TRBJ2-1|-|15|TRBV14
CASSPPGFSYNEQFF
TGTGCCAGCAGTCCCCCGGGATTCTCCTACAATGAGCAGTTCTTC
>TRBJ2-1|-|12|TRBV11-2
CASSISDNEQFF
TGTGCCAGCAGCATCAGTGACAATGAGCAGTTCTTC
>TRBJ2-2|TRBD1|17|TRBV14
CASSRFRDRVSTGELFF
TGTGCCAGCAGCCGCTTCCGGGACAGAGTATCCACCGGGGAGCTGTTTTTT
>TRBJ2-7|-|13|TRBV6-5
CASKKTGSYEQYF
TGTGCCAGCAAAAAAACAGGGTCCTACGAGCAGTACTTC